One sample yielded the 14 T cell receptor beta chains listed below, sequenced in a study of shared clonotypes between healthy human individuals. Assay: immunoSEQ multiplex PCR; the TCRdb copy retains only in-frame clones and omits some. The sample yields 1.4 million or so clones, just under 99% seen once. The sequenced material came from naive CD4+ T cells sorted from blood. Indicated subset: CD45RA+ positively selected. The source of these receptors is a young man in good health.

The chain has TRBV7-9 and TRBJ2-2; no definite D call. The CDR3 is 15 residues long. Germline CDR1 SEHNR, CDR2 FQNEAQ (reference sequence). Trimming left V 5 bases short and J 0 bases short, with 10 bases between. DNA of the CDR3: TGTGCCAGCAGCCCTTACGACGCGAACACCGGGGAGCTGTTTTTT. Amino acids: CASSPYDANTGELFF.

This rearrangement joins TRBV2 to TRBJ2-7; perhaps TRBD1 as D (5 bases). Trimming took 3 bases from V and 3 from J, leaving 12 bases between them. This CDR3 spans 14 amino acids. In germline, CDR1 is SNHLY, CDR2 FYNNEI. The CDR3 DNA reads TGTGCCAGCAGTGAGTTGAGACAGCACTACGAGCAGTACTTC. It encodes CASSELRQHYEQYF.

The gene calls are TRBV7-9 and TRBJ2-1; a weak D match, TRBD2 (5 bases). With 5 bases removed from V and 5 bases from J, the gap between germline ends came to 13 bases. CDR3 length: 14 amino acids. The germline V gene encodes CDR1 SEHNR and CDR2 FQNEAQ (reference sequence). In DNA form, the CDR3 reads TGTGCCAGCAGCACTAGTATCCTCCACAATGAGCAGTTCTTC. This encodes CASSTSILHNEQFF. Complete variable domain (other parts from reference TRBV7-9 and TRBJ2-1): DTGVSQNPRHKITKRGQNVTFRCDPISEHNRLYWYRQTLGQGPEFLTYFQNEAQLEKSRLLSDRFSAERPKGSFSTLEIQRTEQGDSAMYLCASSTSILHNEQFFGPGTRLTVL.

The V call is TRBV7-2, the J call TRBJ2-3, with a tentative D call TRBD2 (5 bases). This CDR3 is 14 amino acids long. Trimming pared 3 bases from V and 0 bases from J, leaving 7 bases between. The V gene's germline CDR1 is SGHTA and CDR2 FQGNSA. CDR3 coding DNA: TGTGCCAGCAGCTTCGGCGGGAGCACAGATACGCAGTATTTT. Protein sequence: CASSFGGSTDTQYF.

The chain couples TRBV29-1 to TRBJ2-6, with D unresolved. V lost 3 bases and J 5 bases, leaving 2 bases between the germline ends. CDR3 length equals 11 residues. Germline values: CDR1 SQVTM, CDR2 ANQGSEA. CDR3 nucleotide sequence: TGCAGCGTTGAGAGGGCCAACGTCCTGACTTTC. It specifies CSVERANVLTF.

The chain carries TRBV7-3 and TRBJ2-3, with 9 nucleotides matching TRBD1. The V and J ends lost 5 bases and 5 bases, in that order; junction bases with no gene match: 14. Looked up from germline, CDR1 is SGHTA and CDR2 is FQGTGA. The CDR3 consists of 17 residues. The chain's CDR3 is CASSPQSGTGFKDTQYF. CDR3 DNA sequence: TGTGCCAGCAGCCCCCAGTCCGGGACAGGGTTTAAAGATACGCAGTATTTT.

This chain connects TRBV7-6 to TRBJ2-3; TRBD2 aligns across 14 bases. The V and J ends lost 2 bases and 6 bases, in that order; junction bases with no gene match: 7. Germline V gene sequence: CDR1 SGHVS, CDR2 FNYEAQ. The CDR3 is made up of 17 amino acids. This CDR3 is CASSLLLTSGRADTQYF. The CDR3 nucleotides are TGTGCCAGCAGCTTACTCTTGACTAGCGGGAGGGCCGATACGCAGTATTTT.

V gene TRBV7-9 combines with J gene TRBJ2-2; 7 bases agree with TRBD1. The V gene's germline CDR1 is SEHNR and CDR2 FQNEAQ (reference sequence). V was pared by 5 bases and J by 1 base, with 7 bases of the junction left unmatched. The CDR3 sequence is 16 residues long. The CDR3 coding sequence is TGTGCCAGCAGCGTGACAGGGATCCGGAACACCGGGGAGCTGTTTTTT. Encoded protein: CASSVTGIRNTGELFF.

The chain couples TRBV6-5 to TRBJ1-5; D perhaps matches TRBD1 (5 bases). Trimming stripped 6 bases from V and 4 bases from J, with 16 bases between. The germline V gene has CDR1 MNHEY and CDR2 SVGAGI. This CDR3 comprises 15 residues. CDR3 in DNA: TGTGCCAGCAGAGGGACTGGGATAGCAAATCAGCCCCAGCATTTT. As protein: CASRGTGIANQPQHF.

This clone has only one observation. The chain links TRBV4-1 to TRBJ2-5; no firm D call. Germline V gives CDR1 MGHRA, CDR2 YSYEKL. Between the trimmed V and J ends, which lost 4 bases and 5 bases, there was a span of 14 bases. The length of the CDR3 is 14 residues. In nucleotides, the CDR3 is TGCGCCAGCAGCCCTTTACACCGCCAGGAGACCCAGTACTTC. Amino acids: CASSPLHRQETQYF.

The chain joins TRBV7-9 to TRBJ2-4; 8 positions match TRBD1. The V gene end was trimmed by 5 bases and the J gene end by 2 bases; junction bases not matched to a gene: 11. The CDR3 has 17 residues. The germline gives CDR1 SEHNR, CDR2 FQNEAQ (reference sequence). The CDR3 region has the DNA TGTGCCAGCAGCAATCCTGGGGCAGGGGGCTCCAAAAACATTCAGTACTTC. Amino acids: CASSNPGAGGSKNIQYF.

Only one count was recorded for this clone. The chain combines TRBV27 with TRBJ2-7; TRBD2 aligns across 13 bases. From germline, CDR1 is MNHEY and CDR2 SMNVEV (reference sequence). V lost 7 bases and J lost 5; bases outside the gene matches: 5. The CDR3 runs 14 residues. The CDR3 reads CASKPTSGRDEQYF. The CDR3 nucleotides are TGTGCCAGCAAGCCTACTAGCGGGAGGGACGAGCAGTACTTC.

The CDR3 region has the DNA TGTGCCAGCAGTTACGGGCCAGAACGGGGCACCGGGGAGCTGTTTTTT. Its translation is CASSYGPERGTGELFF. The V and J genes are TRBV6-6 and TRBJ2-2; possibly TRBD2 for D (5 bases). The germline V and J ends were trimmed by 2 bases and 4 bases, with 14 bases remaining between them. Germline V gene data show CDR1 as MNHNY and CDR2 as SVGAGI (reference sequence). The CDR3 spans 16 residues.

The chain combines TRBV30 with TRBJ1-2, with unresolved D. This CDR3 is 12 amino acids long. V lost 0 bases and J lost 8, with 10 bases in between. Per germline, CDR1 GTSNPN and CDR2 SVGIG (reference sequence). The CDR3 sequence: CAWSVPRTGYTF. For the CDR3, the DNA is TGTGCCTGGAGTGTACCAAGGACCGGCTACACCTTC. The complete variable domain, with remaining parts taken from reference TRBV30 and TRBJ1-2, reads SQTIHQWPATLVQPVGSPLSLECTVEGTSNPNLYWYRQAAGRGLQLLFYSVGIGQISSEVPQNLSASRPQDRQFILSSKKLLLSDSGFYLCAWSVPRTGYTFGSGTRLTVV.